The 27 T cell receptor beta chains in this list originate from one sample, sequenced in a study of shared clonotypes between healthy human individuals. TCRdb's table, derived via immunoSEQ multiplex PCR, lists solely in-frame clones and lacks some. This table has 740,000 or so clones, 73% appearing once. The sample comprised memory CD4+ T cells sorted from blood. This sample's subset: CD45RA-negative fraction. All receptors come from a woman aged 25 to 39 in good health.

This chain connects TRBV6-1 to TRBJ1-1, with D unclear. CDR1 is MNHNS and CDR2 is SASEGT in the germline V gene. CDR3 length: 10 amino acids. Between the trimmed V and J ends, which lost 6 bases and 10 bases, there was a span of 9 bases. The CDR3 nucleotides read TGTGCCAGCAGAGGGTGGGCAGCTTTCTTT. As protein: CASRGWAAFF.

V and J are TRBV19 and TRBJ1-2; 10 bases line up with TRBD1. The CDR3 is 15 residues long. Trimming at V came to 5 bases and at J to 5 bases, leaving 8 bases not matched to a gene. Germline values: CDR1 LNHDA, CDR2 SQIVND (reference sequence). CDR3: CASSDQTGGRYGYTF. The CDR3 DNA reads TGTGCCAGTAGTGACCAGACAGGGGGCCGGTATGGCTACACCTTC. Complete variable domain (other parts from reference TRBV19 and TRBJ1-2): DGGITQSPKYLFRKEGQNVTLSCEQNLNHDAMYWYRQDPGQGLRLIYYSQIVNDFQKGDIAEGYSVSREKKESFPLTVTSAQKNPTAFYLCASSDQTGGRYGYTFGSGTRLTVV.

The chain joins TRBV9 to TRBJ2-3; TRBD1 might be the D (5 bases). The CDR3 has 16 amino acids. The germline V gene encodes CDR1 SGDLS and CDR2 YYNGEE. V dropped 5 bases and J dropped 0 bases, with 16 bases sitting between them. As DNA, the CDR3 is TGTGCCAGCAGTCAGAGGCAGGGTATTAGCACAGATACGCAGTATTTT. Translating gives CASSQRQGISTDTQYF.

The V and J genes are TRBV11-2 and TRBJ2-7; possibly TRBD1 for D (6 bases). Germline V gene sequence: CDR1 SGHAT, CDR2 FQNNGV. The CDR3 consists of 15 residues. Trimming removed 6 bases at V and 3 bases at J, with 18 bases between. The CDR3 nucleotides read TGTGCCAGCAGACCCCCCGGGACATTGAACTACGAGCAGTACTTC. Translation gives CASRPPGTLNYEQYF.

This clone has a count of ten or more. V gene TRBV5-4 combines with J gene TRBJ2-5, with D possibly matching TRBD1 (5 bases). Germline V gene lookup returns CDR1 SGHNT and CDR2 YYREEE (reference sequence). The length of the CDR3 is 14 residues. V lost 1 base to trimming and J lost 5 bases, with 12 bases between them. The CDR3 reads CASSLKGRAETQYF. The CDR3 bases are TGTGCCAGCAGCTTGAAGGGCAGGGCTGAGACCCAGTACTTC.

The chain joins TRBV7-2 to TRBJ2-2; D is unresolved. V was trimmed by 3 bases and J by 1 base, leaving 15 bases between them. The germline V gene has CDR1 SGHTA and CDR2 FQGNSA. This CDR3 contains 17 residues. CDR3 bases: TGTGCCAGCAGCTTCCGGGCACGAACTCGGAACACCGGGGAGCTGTTTTTT. It is translated as CASSFRARTRNTGELFF.

The chain is built from TRBV7-6 and TRBJ2-3; no clear D. The CDR3 has 12 amino acids. CDR1 and CDR2 from the germline V gene are SGHVS and FNYEAQ. Trimming pared 0 bases from V and 6 bases from J, leaving 4 bases between. The CDR3 sequence: CASSLAPDTQYF. DNA for the CDR3: TGTGCCAGCAGCTTAGCCCCGGATACGCAGTATTTT.

The chain employs TRBV5-1 and TRBJ2-2, with TRBD2 identical over 10 bases. Germline CDR1 SGHRS, CDR2 YFSETQ. The CDR3 extends over 17 amino acids. V was pared by 6 bases and J by 6 bases, with 14 bases of the junction left unmatched. CDR3 DNA sequence: TGCGCCAGCACCGGAGTTGGGATAGCGGGAGGCGCCGGGGAGCTGTTTTTT. Amino acid sequence: CASTGVGIAGGAGELFF.

CDR3 sequence: CATYSSSDNEQFF. The CDR3 nucleotides are TGTGCCACTTACTCGTCTTCAGACAATGAGCAGTTCTTC. V gene TRBV25-1 combines with J gene TRBJ2-1, with D hard to call. Trimming removed 10 bases at V and 5 bases at J, with 15 bases between. The CDR3 spans 13 residues. The V gene's germline CDR1 is MGHDK and CDR2 SYGVNS.

V and J are TRBV6-5 and TRBJ1-1; D is perhaps TRBD1 (6 bases). Germline CDR1 MNHEY, CDR2 SVGAGI. The length of the CDR3 is 12 residues. V was cut by 7 bases and J by 7 bases, with 13 bases left in between. Here the CDR3 reads CASNKGGSEAFF. CDR3 DNA: TGTGCCAGCAACAAAGGGGGAAGTGAAGCTTTCTTT.

The CDR3 coding sequence is TGCAGCGCTGTCTCGACTAGCGGGAGGTCCTACGAGCAGTACTTC. Encoded protein: CSAVSTSGRSYEQYF. The J gene is TRBJ2-7, the V gene TRBV29-1; 13 positions match TRBD2. Trimming at V came to 7 bases and at J to 1 base, leaving 7 bases not matched to a gene. Germline-derived CDR1 and CDR2 are SQVTM and ANQGSEA. This CDR3 comprises 15 residues.

The rearrangement joins TRBV7-8 to TRBJ2-5; no definite D call. Germline V gene lookup returns CDR1 SGHVS and CDR2 FQNEAQ. Trimming removed 1 base from V and 2 bases from J, with 8 bases in between. CDR3 size: 14 residues. CDR3 protein: CASSLVREQETQYF. The CDR3 DNA follows: TGTGCCAGCAGCTTAGTTAGGGAACAAGAGACCCAGTACTTC.

The V and J genes are TRBV28 and TRBJ1-2; tentative D call: TRBD1 (6 bases). The CDR3 sequence is 16 residues long. In germline, CDR1 is MDHEN, CDR2 SYDVKM. The V end was cut by 3 bases, the J end by 3 bases, with 17 bases between. The CDR3 loop is CASSFPLGGQDYGYTF. CDR3 DNA: TGTGCCAGCAGTTTTCCGCTCGGGGGGCAGGACTATGGCTACACCTTC.

On this clone: Relative to the germline gene, one junction end is altered; a read error may explain this. V usage is TRBV19 and J usage is TRBJ2-3; 7 bases match TRBD1. Germline CDR1 is LNHDA and CDR2 is SQIVND (reference sequence). This CDR3 spans 15 amino acids. The CDR3 protein is CASSKGGIFTYTQYF. In nucleotides, the CDR3 is TGTGCCAGTAGTAAAGGGGGCATCTTCACATATACGCAGTATTTT.

The chain combines TRBV29-1 with TRBJ2-2; 13 positions match TRBD2. In germline, CDR1 is SQVTM, CDR2 ANQGSEA. Losses at the gene ends were 7 bases for V and 4 bases for J; bases not matched to a gene: 3. The CDR3 is 14 residues long. The CDR3, as DNA: TGCAGCGCAGGGACTAGCGGGGCCACCGGGGAGCTGTTTTTT. Its protein product is CSAGTSGATGELFF.

This clone came up a few times. V usage is TRBV9 and J usage is TRBJ2-2; D uncertain. CDR3 length: 14 amino acids. V lost 4 bases, J lost 4 bases, and 11 bases lay in between. The germline V gene has CDR1 SGDLS and CDR2 YYNGEE. The CDR3 nucleotides read TGTGCCAGCAGCCCAGCGCCGAGCACCGGGGAGCTGTTTTTT. Amino acids: CASSPAPSTGELFF.

The chain recombines TRBV5-4 with TRBJ2-2; 8 bases line up with TRBD2. Trimming took 5 bases from V and 2 from J; bases not matched to a gene: 5. This CDR3 region has 15 residues. Germline V gene sequence: CDR1 SGHNT, CDR2 YYREEE (reference sequence). The CDR3 sequence: CASSHGTSNTGELFF. In nucleotides, the CDR3 is TGTGCCAGCAGTCACGGGACTAGTAACACCGGGGAGCTGTTTTTT.

This clone was seen repeatedly, ten times or more. The rearrangement joins TRBV9 to TRBJ2-7; TRBD2 might be the D (6 bases). Trimming left V 3 bases short and J 4 bases short, with 14 bases between. The CDR3 loop spans 14 amino acids. The germline CDR1 and CDR2 sequences are SGDLS and YYNGEE. The CDR3 DNA reads TGTGCCAGCAGCGCCCGGGGGTGGGGATACGAGCAGTACTTC. It is translated as CASSARGWGYEQYF.

This clone was found many times. The chain employs TRBV28 and TRBJ1-2, with no clear D. There are 12 residues in the CDR3. The germline V and J ends were trimmed by 3 bases and 7 bases, with 9 bases remaining between them. CDR1 is MDHEN and CDR2 is SYDVKM in the germline V gene. CDR3 coding DNA: TGTGCCAGCAGTTTTGGAGGGTTTGGCTACACCTTC. It encodes CASSFGGFGYTF.

The rearrangement links TRBV5-1 to TRBJ2-2; 10 bases map to TRBD1. Germline assignment: CDR1 SGHRS and CDR2 YFSETQ. The junction had 0 bases not matched to a gene; V was cut back by 4 bases and J by 0 bases. The CDR3 is 15 residues long. The CDR3 sequence: CASSGQGANTGELFF. Here the CDR3 DNA reads TGCGCCAGCAGCGGACAGGGGGCGAACACCGGGGAGCTGTTTTTT.

This rearrangement joins TRBV5-1 to TRBJ1-1, with D maybe TRBD1 (6 bases). Per germline, CDR1 SGHRS and CDR2 YFSETQ. The CDR3 extends over 15 amino acids. V lost 3 bases, J lost 5 bases, and 17 bases lay in between. CDR3: CASSSSTGITTEAFF. The CDR3 bases are TGCGCCAGCAGCTCCTCTACAGGGATAACAACTGAAGCTTTCTTT.

V gene TRBV5-5 combines with J gene TRBJ2-3; D gene ambiguous. Germline loops: CDR1 SGHKS, CDR2 YYEKEE (reference sequence). The CDR3 length is 15 residues. Trimming stripped 0 bases from V and 2 bases from J, with 10 bases between. Here the CDR3 DNA reads TGTGCCAGCAGCTTGGCGGGCGCAAACACAGATACGCAGTATTTT. This codes for CASSLAGANTDTQYF.

The V gene is TRBV29-1, the J gene TRBJ2-1; possibly TRBD2 for D (7 bases). The CDR3 contains 15 residues. CDR1 is SQVTM and CDR2 is ANQGSEA in the germline V gene. The V end was cut by 6 bases, the J end by 2 bases, with 17 bases between. CDR3 amino acids: CSVGASGETYNEQFF. CDR3 bases: TGCAGCGTGGGGGCTAGCGGAGAAACCTACAATGAGCAGTTCTTC.

The chain employs TRBV29-1 and TRBJ2-3; D possibly corresponds to TRBD1 (6 bases). V shed 5 bases and J shed 2 bases, with 14 bases lying between them. Germline values: CDR1 SQVTM, CDR2 ANQGSEA. This CDR3 region has 14 residues. CDR3 residues: CSVSGHTSTDTQYF. CDR3 nucleotide sequence: TGCAGCGTTTCGGGACACACTTCCACAGATACGCAGTATTTT.

The chain recombines TRBV9 with TRBJ2-7; D is tentatively TRBD1 or TRBD2 (5 bases each). V was clipped by 1 base and J by 2 bases, with 13 bases between them. CDR3 length: 15 amino acids. Germline assignment: CDR1 SGDLS and CDR2 YYNGEE. For the CDR3, the DNA is TGTGCCAGCAGCGTATCGAGGGGCTCCCCCTACGAGCAGTACTTC. Its translation is CASSVSRGSPYEQYF.

This rearrangement joins TRBV27 to TRBJ1-1; possible D gene TRBD1, 6 bases. This CDR3 spans 17 amino acids. V dropped 6 bases and J dropped 4 bases, with 24 bases sitting between them. The germline CDR1 and CDR2 sequences are MNHEY and SMNVEV (reference sequence). Here the CDR3 reads CASRSIRDMSSGTEAFF. The DNA of the CDR3 is TGTGCCAGCAGAAGTATCCGGGACATGAGTTCTGGCACTGAAGCTTTCTTT.

The V and J genes are TRBV11-2 and TRBJ2-3, with 9 bases that match TRBD2. Germline assignment: CDR1 SGHAT and CDR2 FQNNGV. The ends lost 0 bases at V and 3 bases at J; junction bases unmatched: 4. This CDR3 contains 16 residues. In DNA form, the CDR3 reads TGTGCCAGCAGCTTAGATTTGGGACTAGCAACAGATACGCAGTATTTT. Translating gives CASSLDLGLATDTQYF.